This is a list of T cell receptor beta chains from one sample in a study of cytomegalovirus exposure and HLA in healthy donors. Repertoires were generated with immunoSEQ multiplex PCR, while TCRdb's copy carries only in-frame clones and drops some. The repertoire holds under 200,000 clones, with around three quarters as singletons. The specimen was PBMCs. These receptors came from a woman in her 30s in good health and CMV-seropositive. Each CDR3 is given with its conserved first and last residue. D genes are given only for firm matches. For some rows the clone size is stated as once, few or many, or as a class when expanded; others skip it.

TRBJ1-3 . TRBV18 . CASSPNWSGSGNTIYF TGTGCCAGCTCACCAAACTGGTCAGGGTCTGGAAACACCATATATTTT
TRBJ2-1 TRBD2 TRBV19 . CASSTIAGGGNEQFF TGTGCCAGTAGCACGATAGCGGGAGGGGGAAATGAGCAGTTCTTC
TRBJ1-3 . TRBV6-5 . CASPGREVSGNTIYF TGTGCCAGCCCCGGCAGGGAAGTCTCTGGAAACACCATATATTTT
TRBJ1-2 TRBD1 TRBV6-1 . CASSRQGEGYTF TGTGCCAGCAGTAGACAGGGGGAGGGCTACACCTTC
TRBJ2-1 . TRBV15 . CATMPGGDYNEQFF TGTGCCACCATGCCTGGCGGGGACTACAATGAGCAGTTCTTC
TRBJ1-4 . TRBV7-9 . CASSPAWGGLNEKLFF TGTGCCAGCAGCCCAGCGTGGGGCGGATTAAATGAAAAACTGTTTTTT
TRBJ1-1 . TRBV19 . CASSQYMNTEAFF TGTGCCAGTAGCCAGTATATGAACACTGAAGCTTTCTTT
TRBJ1-6 . TRBV15 . CATSPRGSGYNSPLHF TGTGCCACCAGCCCTCGAGGAAGCGGGTATAATTCACCCCTCCACTTT
TRBJ2-2 TRBD2 TRBV27 . CASRPGLARYTGELFF TGTGCCAGCAGGCCTGGACTAGCGAGATACACCGGGGAGCTGTTTTTT
TRBJ1-4 TRBD1 TRBV6-1 . CASGSSDRTYEKLFF TGTGCCAGCGGAAGTTCGGACAGGACTTATGAAAAACTGTTTTTT
TRBJ2-1 . TRBV27 few CASSLEGRPYNEQFF TGTGCCAGCAGTTTGGAGGGAAGGCCCTACAATGAGCAGTTCTTC
TRBJ2-3 TRBD2 TRBV27 once CASRRLAQTDTQYF TGTGCCAGCAGGAGACTAGCGCAGACAGATACGCAGTATTTT
TRBJ1-5 . TRBV10-3 . CAISFGDNQPQHF TGTGCCATCAGTTTCGGAGACAATCAGCCCCAGCATTTT
TRBJ1-1 . TRBV7-8 . CASSLVGGAEAFF TGTGCCAGCAGCTTAGTAGGGGGGGCTGAAGCTTTCTTT
TRBJ1-6 TRBD1 TRBV11-2 . CASSPRTGVYNSPLHF TGTGCCAGCAGCCCACGGACAGGGGTCTATAATTCACCCCTCCACTTT
TRBJ1-4 . TRBV25-1 . CASSDGQINEKLFF TGTGCCAGCAGTGACGGACAGATTAATGAAAAACTGTTTTTT
TRBJ1-2 TRBD1 TRBV7-2 . CASSLGQGASSTF TGTGCCAGCAGCTTGGGACAGGGGGCGTCTTCCACTTTC
TRBJ1-2 TRBD1 TRBV11-2 . CASKTQGARRGNYGYTF TGTGCCAGCAAAACGCAGGGGGCACGAAGGGGTAACTATGGCTACACCTTC
TRBJ2-7 . TRBV21-1 . CASSKFASGKSYEQYF TGTGCCAGCAGCAAATTTGCTAGCGGGAAGTCCTACGAGCAGTACTTC
TRBJ2-3 TRBD2 TRBV9 . CASSVGAGGLLNTQYF TGTGCCAGCAGCGTAGGGGCGGGGGGGCTTTTAAATACGCAGTATTTT
TRBJ2-7 . TRBV29-1 few CSAVRDLDLHEQYF TGCAGCGCGGTGAGGGATTTGGATCTCCACGAGCAGTACTTC
TRBJ1-1 . TRBV10-3 few CAISERSGAGDTEAFF TGTGCCATCAGTGAAAGGTCCGGCGCGGGGGACACTGAAGCTTTCTTT
TRBJ1-1 TRBD1 TRBV4-3 . CASSIPTATGVNTEAFF TGCGCCAGCAGCATACCAACGGCGACAGGGGTGAACACTGAAGCTTTCTTT
TRBJ1-2 . TRBV7-2 . CASSLPYYGYTF TGTGCCAGCAGCCTACCGTACTATGGCTACACCTTC
TRBJ1-5 . TRBV7-2 few CASSPGENQPQHF TGTGCCAGCAGCCCAGGGGAGAATCAGCCCCAGCATTTT
TRBJ1-4 TRBD1 TRBV7-2 once CATNRGGNEKLFF TGTGCCACTAACAGGGGCGGAAATGAAAAACTGTTTTTT
TRBJ2-5 . TRBV7-8 . CASSLTGDQETQYF TGTGCCAGCAGCTTAACGGGGGACCAAGAGACCCAGTACTTC
TRBJ1-5 . TRBV11-2 . CASSLDFRSNQPQHF TGTGCCAGCAGCTTAGATTTTCGGAGCAATCAGCCCCAGCATTTT
TRBJ2-2 TRBD2 TRBV19 . CASRRTSGANITGELFF TGTGCCAGTAGACGGACTAGCGGGGCGAATATTACCGGGGAGCTGTTTTTT
TRBJ1-6 TRBD1 TRBV30 . CAWSPGTENSPLHF TGTGCCTGGAGCCCCGGGACAGAAAATTCACCCCTCCACTTT
TRBJ2-3 TRBD1 TRBV15 once CATSRRVDRATDTQYF TGTGCCACCAGCAGGAGAGTGGACAGGGCCACAGATACGCAGTATTTT
TRBJ2-7 TRBD2 TRBV7-2 . CASSLAGGSYEQYF TGTGCCAGCAGTCTGGCGGGGGGCTCCTACGAGCAGTACTTC
TRBJ2-1 TRBD2 TRBV27 . CASSLGREGYNEQFF TGTGCCAGCAGTTTGGGGCGGGAGGGGTACAATGAGCAGTTCTTC
TRBJ2-7 TRBD2 TRBV6-5 once CASSYLASGSVYEQYF TGTGCCAGCAGTTACCTGGCTAGCGGGTCTGTCTACGAGCAGTACTTC
TRBJ1-1 . TRBV6-5 few CASSAENTEAFF TGTGCCAGCAGTGCAGAGAACACTGAAGCTTTCTTT
TRBJ1-2 . TRBV2 . CASSEVGGGIVPYGYTF TGTGCCAGCAGTGAGGTCGGAGGTGGCATCGTACCCTATGGCTACACCTTC
TRBJ1-3 . TRBV5-1 . CASSLRESSGNTIYF TGCGCCAGCAGCTTGAGAGAGTCCTCTGGAAACACCATATATTTT
TRBJ1-1 . TRBV9 once CASSNTGSPTAEAFF TGTGCCAGCAGCAATACGGGTTCCCCTACCGCTGAAGCTTTCTTT
TRBJ2-1 TRBD2 TRBV6-5 few CASSYEGGRSYNEQFF TGTGCCAGCAGTTATGAGGGCGGGAGGTCCTACAATGAGCAGTTCTTC
TRBJ1-5 . TRBV4-3 few CASSQEATARPQHF TGCGCCAGCAGCCAAGAGGCGACAGCCCGGCCCCAGCATTTT
TRBJ1-2 . TRBV10-3 . CAISESRQVNGYTF TGTGCCATCAGTGAGTCGAGACAGGTGAATGGCTACACCTTC
TRBJ1-6 TRBD1 TRBV7-9 . CSSSSGGRYNSPLHF TGTTCCAGCAGTTCAGGGGGCAGGTATAATTCACCCCTCCACTTT
TRBJ1-2 . TRBV7-9 . CASSLEWRDGYTF TGTGCCAGCAGCTTAGAATGGCGGGATGGCTACACCTTC
TRBJ1-2 . TRBV27 . CASSFLGAYGYTF TGTGCCAGCAGTTTTTTGGGGGCCTATGGCTACACCTTC
TRBJ1-1 . TRBV5-5 . CASSPREENTEAFF TGTGCCAGCAGCCCACGGGAGGAGAACACTGAAGCTTTCTTT
TRBJ2-3 TRBD2 TRBV11-2 few CASSRLAGGRDTQYF TGTGCCAGCAGTCGACTAGCGGGGGGAAGGGATACGCAGTATTTT
TRBJ1-1 . TRBV5-1 few CASSFFQGGSTEAFF TGCGCCAGCAGCTTTTTCCAGGGAGGGAGTACTGAAGCTTTCTTT
TRBJ1-2 . TRBV14 . CASSPGTAGNVYGYTF TGTGCCAGCAGCCCGGGAACAGCCGGCAATGTGTATGGCTACACCTTC
TRBJ1-6 TRBD1 TRBV6-1 . CASSLGQVENSPLHF TGTGCCAGCAGCCTCGGACAGGTGGAGAATTCACCCCTCCACTTT
TRBJ1-2 . TRBV15 . CATSSGGALYGYTF TGTGCCACCAGCAGCGGCGGCGCCCTCTATGGCTACACCTTC
TRBJ2-1 TRBD1 TRBV27 . CASSSDRGRRDNEQFF TGTGCCAGCAGTTCCGACAGGGGAAGGAGGGACAATGAGCAGTTCTTC
TRBJ1-2 . TRBV7-9 . CASSLERQMRGYTF TGTGCCAGCAGCTTAGAACGGCAGATGAGGGGCTACACCTTC
TRBJ2-3 TRBD1 TRBV2 . CASSDAGQGKDTQYF TGTGCCAGCAGTGATGCCGGACAGGGGAAAGATACGCAGTATTTT
TRBJ1-1 TRBD1 TRBV4-1 . CASSARQGRESEAFF TGCGCCAGCAGCGCCCGACAGGGCCGTGAGTCTGAAGCTTTCTTT
TRBJ1-1 . TRBV7-9 . CASSFPYRAGNTEAFF TGTGCCAGCAGCTTTCCCTACAGGGCCGGGAACACTGAAGCTTTCTTT